This T cell receptor beta chain comes out of a study of cytomegalovirus exposure and HLA in healthy donors. The table came from immunoSEQ multiplex PCR; TCRdb's copy has only in-frame clones and leaves some out. The repertoire holds tens of thousands of clones, approximately 93% seen once, with approximately 4.5% in the top ten. Points from the study as a whole: Some TCR beta chains (roughly 150 of them) were listed as cytomegalovirus-associated. In the 130 or so validation repertoires, just under 95% of cluster scores exceeded 0, per a later analysis.

Comments on this clone: Its antigen is currently unknown.

Germline V gene lookup returns CDR1 MNHEY and CDR2 SMNVEV (reference sequence). This CDR3 comprises 15 residues. Trimming took 5 bases from V and 7 from J; bases not matched to a gene: 7. This receptor was taken from a man aged 18 to 29 in good health and CMV-seropositive. The sequencing input was PBMCs. This chain uses TRBV27 with TRBJ2-1, with 11 bases matching TRBD2. The DNA of the CDR3 is TGTGCCAGCAGTGTCGGGACTAGCGGAGCTAATGAGCAGTTCTTC. It is translated as CASSVGTSGANEQFF.